A selection of T cell receptor beta chains follows, all from one sample in a study of shared clonotypes between healthy human individuals. TCRdb keeps only in-frame clones here, not all; method: immunoSEQ multiplex PCR. The table has approximately 1.5 million clones, 95% to 99% seen once. The sample consisted of naive CD4+ T cells sorted from blood. Receptors originate from a man aged 30 to 45 in good health. Each CDR3 is given with its conserved first and last residue. Fields, in order: V gene, clone size, J gene, CDR3 protein. Size is omitted from some rows. Given values are once, few, many or a class for expanded clones.

TRBV27	NA	NA	CASSLGGRSSYEQYF
TRBV11-2	NA	TRBJ2-3	CASSLGWATDTQYF
TRBV4-3	NA	TRBJ2-7	CASSHVGLGTGGARYEQYF
TRBV6-5	NA	TRBJ1-4	CASRPRQGTVEKLFF
TRBV5-1	NA	TRBJ2-7	CASTSGTGATSYEQYF
TRBV7-8	NA	TRBJ2-3	CASSLGPGRGAADTQYF
TRBV5-1	once	TRBJ2-3	CASSLMLADGGTQYF
TRBV7-9	NA	TRBJ2-1	CASSLDRGLAGVYNEQFF
TRBV15	NA	TRBJ1-4	CATSRGTGGNEKLFF
TRBV5-4	NA	TRBJ1-5	CASSLQGAQPQHF
TRBV7-2	NA	TRBJ2-4	CASNLTGLAKNIQYF
TRBV5-6	NA	TRBJ1-3	CASSWGNTIYF
TRBV30	NA	TRBJ1-2	CAWSPLYGYTF
TRBV5-1	NA	TRBJ1-4	CASSLGQGEKLFF
TRBV15	NA	TRBJ2-1	CATSVELAGDEQFF
TRBV27	NA	TRBJ2-7	CASRGSGKGYEQYF
TRBV7-9	NA	TRBJ2-1	CAINRGALWGLEQFF
TRBV6-5	NA	TRBJ2-1	CATKREDSYNEQFF
TRBV5-4	NA	TRBJ2-1	CASRTSGPVSNEQFF
TRBV5-1	NA	TRBJ2-5	CASSLGGRPQETQYF
TRBV6-6	NA	TRBJ1-4	CASSYATVSVDEKLFF
TRBV28	NA	TRBJ2-7	CASSLPLGTAYEQYF
TRBV28	NA	TRBJ2-7	CASSLSRDRRKQYF
TRBV27	NA	TRBJ2-1	CASSLAGMVKTREQFF
TRBV6-1	NA	TRBJ1-1	CASSERSGGTEAFF
TRBV4-1	NA	TRBJ1-3	CASSRSAGTTGNTIYF
TRBV2	NA	TRBJ2-1	CASSGLAPIYNEQFF
TRBV5-1	NA	TRBJ2-5	CASSPGSLETQYF
TRBV7-8	once	TRBJ2-5	CASSLGGGQETQYF
TRBV28	once	TRBJ2-2	CASSRRESVGELFF
TRBV7-2	NA	TRBJ2-7	CASSTDYLYAKQYF
TRBV29-1	NA	TRBJ1-2	CSVSVGGGVGYTF
TRBV19	NA	TRBJ2-7	CASRTSGGSYEQYF
TRBV30	NA	TRBJ1-3	CAWTSGVGNTIYF
TRBV15	NA	TRBJ2-1	CATSSRGTPTHNEQFF
TRBV11-2	NA	TRBJ2-7	CASRGTGGLEQYF
TRBV6-1	NA	TRBJ1-2	CASRETGVGGYTF
TRBV4-3	NA	TRBJ2-7	CASSHYRDRAYEQYF
TRBV6-5	NA	TRBJ1-1	CASSRQGGEAFF